The T cell receptor beta chain under discussion was sequenced for a study of cytomegalovirus exposure and HLA in healthy donors. Whole-study findings and limits: The classifier reportedly diagnosed cytomegalovirus status with high specificity and sensitivity. The study put 150 to 200 TCR beta chains on its list as cytomegalovirus-associated. V- and J-gene trimming in TCR beta was tied to a missense DCLRE1C variant by an analysis performed later. Per a later analysis, HLA-associated TCR beta chains showed more clonal expansion than other, equally common TCR beta chains.

The PCR made use of 60 Vbeta and 13 Jbeta primers. Produced via immunoSEQ multiplex PCR; TCRdb's table is partial and in-frame only. The sample table sets out 85,000 or so clones. Concerning this clone: The antigen remains unidentified.

The germline gives CDR1 GTSNPN, CDR2 SVGIG (reference sequence). V shed 2 bases, J shed 5 bases, and the junction held 9 bases outside the gene matches. The CDR3 runs 16 residues. The chain links TRBV30 to TRBJ2-1; the match to TRBD2 covers 10 bases. The sequence derives from a woman in her twenties or thirties in good health and CMV-seronegative. The source material was PBMCs. The CDR3 reads CAWSIWGTSDNNEQFF. The CDR3 DNA is TGTGCCTGGAGTATCTGGGGGACTAGCGATAACAATGAGCAGTTCTTC.